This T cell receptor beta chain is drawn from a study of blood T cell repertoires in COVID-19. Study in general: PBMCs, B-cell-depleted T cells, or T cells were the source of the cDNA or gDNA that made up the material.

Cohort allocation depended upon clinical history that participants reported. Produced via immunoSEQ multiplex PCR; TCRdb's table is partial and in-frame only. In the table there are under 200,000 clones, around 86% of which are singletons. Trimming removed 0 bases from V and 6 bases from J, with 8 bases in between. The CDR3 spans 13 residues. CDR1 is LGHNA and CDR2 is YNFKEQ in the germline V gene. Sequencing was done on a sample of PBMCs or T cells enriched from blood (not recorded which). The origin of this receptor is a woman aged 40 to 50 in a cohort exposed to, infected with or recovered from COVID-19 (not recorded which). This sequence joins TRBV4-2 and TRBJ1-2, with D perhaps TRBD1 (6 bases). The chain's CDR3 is CASSQDSGDGYTF. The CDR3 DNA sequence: TGTGCCAGCAGCCAAGATTCAGGGGATGGCTACACCTTC.